This TCR beta chain emerged from a study of cytomegalovirus exposure and HLA in healthy donors. Study conclusions and caveats: Earlier findings revealed that most TCR beta V segments proved productive either about 90% or about 30% of the time. TRBV6-2, TRBV6-3 and some other V segments were excluded as indistinguishable.

The germline gives CDR1 SNHLY, CDR2 FYNNEI. The CDR3 spans 12 residues. Trimming stripped 6 bases from V and 5 bases from J, with 10 bases between. A multiplex PCR was run with 60 Vbeta primers and 13 Jbeta primers. Clones were sequenced by immunoSEQ multiplex PCR, and TCRdb holds only the in-frame ones, with some missing. This sample yields 150,000 to 200,000 clones, of which around 80% are seen a single time; 1.5% to 2% belongs to the top ten. Points on this clone: The antigen remains undetermined.

The gene calls are TRBV2 and TRBJ1-2; D not certain. The receptor's source is a woman in her twenties or thirties in good health and CMV-seronegative. Sequencing used PBMCs. The CDR3 here is CASRTPRYGYTF. CDR3 nucleotides: TGTGCCAGCAGGACCCCGAGGTATGGCTACACCTTC.